This passage covers 21 T cell receptor beta chains from one sample sequenced in a study of molecular identifiers for immune sequencing clone quantification. TCRdb redid the calling of the PCR reads with MiXCR, one entry per CDR3 protein. In the table there are about half a million distinct CDR3 sequences, about 25% of which are singletons. The specimen was naive CD8+ T cells from blood, with Jurkat cell RNA spiked in. The subset is: FACS-sorted CD8+CD4-CCR7+CD45RA+ naive T cells. The receptor source for this set is a human donor in good health. Some libraries in this study had Jurkat cell RNA spiked in.

As for this clonotype: The junction departs from germline at one end; a sequencing error may be responsible. The chain recombines TRBV7-2 with TRBJ2-3, with D perhaps being TRBD1 or TRBD2 (6 bases each). Germline-derived CDR1 and CDR2 are SGHTA and FQGNSA. The CDR3 consists of 15 residues. CDR3 sequence reads: CARSLEGGSADTQYF. CDR3 in DNA: TGTGCCCGCAGCTTAGAAGGGGGGAGCGCAGATACGCAGTATTTT.

The V call is TRBV20-1, the J call TRBJ2-7; D gene unclear. V shed 3 bases and J shed 0 bases, with 12 bases lying between them. CDR1 is DFQATT and CDR2 is SNEGSKA in the germline V gene (reference sequence). The CDR3 loop spans 14 amino acids. The chain's CDR3 is CSASYPARSYEQYF. DNA for the CDR3: TGCAGTGCTAGTTACCCAGCCCGCTCCTACGAGCAGTACTTC.

This clonotype was recorded at least ten times. The chain carries TRBV27 and TRBJ2-7; no definite D call. The germline V gene has CDR1 MNHEY and CDR2 SMNVEV (reference sequence). Trimming removed 2 bases at V and 9 bases at J, with 8 bases between. This CDR3 spans 11 amino acids. This CDR3 is CASSLGQAQYF. For the CDR3, the DNA is TGTGCCAGCAGTTTAGGGCAGGCGCAGTACTTC.

This chain uses TRBV4-1 with TRBJ2-7; TRBD2 might be the D (6 bases). V shed 0 bases and J shed 6 bases, with 24 bases lying between them. CDR1 is MGHRA and CDR2 is YSYEKL in the germline V gene. The CDR3 is 18 residues long. The CDR3 protein is CASSQDVPGMGLRGEQYF. CDR3 coding DNA: TGCGCCAGCAGCCAAGATGTCCCCGGGATGGGACTTAGGGGCGAGCAGTACTTC.

The chain joins TRBV27 to TRBJ2-1, with D perhaps being TRBD1 or TRBD2 (6 bases each). CDR1 is MNHEY and CDR2 is SMNVEV in the germline V gene (reference sequence). The CDR3 extends over 13 amino acids. V lost 1 base to trimming and J lost 8 bases, with 9 bases between them. In nucleotides, the CDR3 is TGTGCCAGCAGTTTATTGGGGGGCGATGAGCAGTTCTTC. It is translated as CASSLLGGDEQFF.

About this clonotype: The germline gene is not matched at one end of the junction; a read error may be the cause. The chain has TRBV5-3 and TRBJ2-1; D may be TRBD2 (6 bases). TRBV5-3 is placed among ORFs of uncertain function. The CDR3 is 14 amino acids. The CDR3 sequence: CASSSGGAVNEQSF. The CDR3 DNA follows: TGTGCCAGCAGCAGCGGCGGGGCCGTCAATGAGCAGTCCTTC.

This clonotype appeared a single time. The chain recombines TRBV24-1 with TRBJ2-7; D is tentatively TRBD1 or TRBD2 (5 bases each). V lost 12 bases and J 4 bases, leaving 30 bases between the germline ends. This CDR3 is built from 17 residues. Germline V gives CDR1 KGHDR, CDR2 SFDVKD. In DNA, the CDR3 is TGTGCCCCGGTTGTAAGGGAGAAGGCCGATGGGGGTTACGAGCAGTACTTC. Protein sequence: CAPVVREKADGGYEQYF.

This clonotype has just a few counts. The chain uses TRBV12-3 or TRBV12-4 and TRBJ2-1; 10 bases agree with TRBD2. With 5 bases clipped from V and 3 bases from J, the junction kept 7 bases outside the gene matches. The CDR3 is made up of 16 amino acids. Here the CDR3 DNA reads TGTGCCAGCAGTCCCACCGGGACTAGCGACTACAATGAGCAGTTCTTC. This translates into CASSPTGTSDYNEQFF.

This clonotype has only one observation. The junction shows a germline mismatch at one end, possibly a read error. The chain combines TRBV2 with TRBJ2-3, with a weak D call TRBD1 (5 bases). Germline V gives CDR1 SNHLY, CDR2 FYNNEI. The CDR3 sequence is 17 residues long. CDR3 amino acids: CANSVPLVAGNEDTQYF. The CDR3 DNA reads TGTGCCAACAGTGTCCCCCTTGTGGCAGGGAATGAGGATACGCAGTATTTT. The complete variable domain, with remaining parts taken from reference TRBV2 and TRBJ2-3, reads EPEVTQTPSHQVTQMGQEVILRCVPISNHLYFYWYRQILGQKVEFLVSFYNNEISEKSEIFDDQFSVERPDGSNFTLKIRSTKLEDSAMYFCANSVPLVAGNEDTQYFGPGTRLTVL.

The rearrangement uses TRBV13 and TRBJ1-1; weak D call: TRBD1 (6 bases). CDR1 is PRHDT and CDR2 is FYEKMQ in the germline V gene (reference sequence). Trimming stripped 4 bases from V and 7 bases from J, with 19 bases between. The CDR3 contains 15 residues. The CDR3 coding sequence is TGTGCCAGCAGCTGGAGGTACACAGGAGGGGGTGAAGCTTTCTTT. Residues: CASSWRYTGGGEAFF.

With respect to this clonotype: At one end, the junction sequence differs from germline, possibly due to a read error. This rearrangement joins TRBV6-5 to TRBJ2-1; 7 bases agree with TRBD2. Germline V lookup: CDR1 MNHEY, CDR2 SVGAGI. This CDR3 comprises 15 residues. CDR3 residues: CASSHPPGGLYEPFF. The CDR3 DNA reads as TGTGCCAGCAGTCACCCACCCGGGGGGTTGTACGAGCCGTTCTTC.

The rearrangement joins TRBV5-1 to TRBJ2-7, with 7 nucleotides matching TRBD1. CDR1 is SGHRS and CDR2 is YFSETQ in the germline V gene. Trimming at V came to 4 bases and at J to 3 bases, leaving 10 bases not matched to a gene. This CDR3 comprises 15 residues. The CDR3 is CASSQGEGAIYEQYF. The DNA of the CDR3 is TGCGCCAGCAGCCAGGGGGAAGGGGCCATCTACGAGCAGTACTTC.

The chain carries TRBV11-2 and TRBJ2-7; 7 bases fit TRBD1. The V gene's germline CDR1 is SGHAT and CDR2 FQNNGV. The CDR3 loop spans 13 amino acids. Germline trimming cut 4 bases from V and 3 bases from J; bases unmatched to any gene: 3. The CDR3 DNA reads as TGTGCCAGCAGCTCAGGACAGGTCTACGAGCAGTACTTC. Translating gives CASSSGQVYEQYF.

The chain combines TRBV27 with TRBJ2-7, with 7 bases aligning to TRBD1. The germline gives CDR1 MNHEY, CDR2 SMNVEV (reference sequence). The CDR3 spans 14 residues. The V gene end was trimmed by 3 bases and the J gene end by 3 bases; junction bases not matched to a gene: 5. This CDR3 reads CASSFGQVGYEQYF. The CDR3 region has the DNA TGTGCCAGCAGTTTCGGACAGGTGGGCTACGAGCAGTACTTC.

The CDR3 protein is CASSLQFGGHTEAFF. The CDR3 bases are TGCGCCAGCAGCCTTCAGTTTGGGGGGCACACTGAAGCTTTCTTT. V usage is TRBV4-1 and J usage is TRBJ1-1, with D maybe TRBD1 (6 bases). The CDR3 extends over 15 amino acids. V lost 4 bases, J lost 3 bases, and 15 bases lay in between. The germline V gene encodes CDR1 MGHRA and CDR2 YSYEKL.

Only a few counts were recorded for this clonotype. The CDR3 sequence: CASSGTSGTEQFF. Written as DNA, the CDR3 is TGTGCCAGTAGCGGGACTAGCGGGACCGAGCAGTTCTTC. This chain links TRBV19 with TRBJ2-1, with 13 positions matching TRBD2. This CDR3 region has 13 residues. Germline assignment: CDR1 LNHDA and CDR2 SQIVND (reference sequence). V lost 6 bases to trimming and J lost 10 bases; unmatched junction nucleotides: 3. Supplemented by reference TRBV19 and TRBJ2-1, the full variable domain reads DGGITQSPKYLFRKEGQNVTLSCEQNLNHDAMYWYRQDPGQGLRLIYYSQIVNDFQKGDIAEGYSVSREKKESFPLTVTSAQKNPTAFYLCASSGTSGTEQFFGPGTRLTVL.

The chain employs TRBV4-2 and TRBJ2-2; weak D call: TRBD2 (5 bases). This CDR3 region has 17 residues. CDR1 and CDR2 (germline): LGHNA, YNFKEQ. V lost 1 base and J 0 bases, leaving 12 bases between the germline ends. CDR3 region: CASSQVGSGSNTGELFF. In DNA, the CDR3 is TGTGCCAGCAGCCAAGTAGGGAGCGGATCGAACACCGGGGAGCTGTTTTTT.

On this clonotype: This sequence may be a read error, since a much larger clone differs from it by one base. This is likely a read error, given that the CDR3 carries no conserved phenylalanine or tryptophan at its end. This chain joins TRBV6-2 or TRBV6-3 and TRBJ1-5, with D tentatively TRBD1 (5 bases). V was pared by 2 bases and J by 7 bases, with 24 bases between. CDR3 length: 18 residues. Germline values: CDR1 MNHEY, CDR2 SVGEGT. The CDR3 DNA sequence: TGTGCCAGCAGTTACCCCTCACAGGAAAGGGGCAGGAGGCAGCCCCAGCATTCT. Protein product: CASSYPSQERGRRQPQHS.

The gene calls are TRBV19 and TRBJ2-1, with unresolved D. Trimming cost V 5 bases and J 0 bases, with 11 bases left between them. The CDR3 spans 15 residues. Germline V CDR1 and CDR2: LNHDA, SQIVND (reference sequence). CDR3 in DNA: TGTGCCAGTAGTCTGGCCGCGAGCTCCTACAATGAGCAGTTCTTC. Translating gives CASSLAASSYNEQFF.

The V and J genes are TRBV30 and TRBJ1-5; 8 nucleotides align to TRBD1. The CDR3 totals 16 residues. Germline V gives CDR1 GTSNPN, CDR2 SVGIG (reference sequence). J lost 6 bases, V lost 4 bases, and 14 bases had no gene match. The CDR3 reads CAWKGGWDRTPQPQHF. CDR3 nucleotide sequence: TGTGCCTGGAAAGGGGGCTGGGACAGGACTCCTCAGCCCCAGCATTTT.

The chain couples TRBV27 to TRBJ2-3; D is perhaps TRBD1 (7 bases). CDR1 is MNHEY and CDR2 is SMNVEV in the germline V gene (reference sequence). V lost 5 bases and J 6 bases, leaving 15 bases between the germline ends. The CDR3 extends over 14 amino acids. The CDR3 DNA reads TGTGCCAGCAGTCCGGAGGGGGCACGGGATACGCAGTATTTT. Protein: CASSPEGARDTQYF.